This note documents a single TCR beta chain sequence. Its antigen is not known. CDR1 is SGDLS, CDR2 YYNGEE, per germline. V dropped 2 bases and J dropped 0; count of bases not matched to a gene: 5. CDR3 size: 17 residues. The source of the sample is a study of cytomegalovirus exposure and HLA in healthy donors. Study-level findings and limits: About 87% or about 30% of the time was how often most TCR beta V segments were productive, according to an earlier analysis.

Primers for the PCR totalled 60 Vbeta and 13 Jbeta. TCRdb's table, derived via immunoSEQ multiplex PCR, lists solely in-frame clones and lacks some. The repertoire consists of fewer than 250,000 clones, with roughly 80% occurring once and the leading ten covering 2.9%. V and J are TRBV9 and TRBJ2-3; 11 positions match TRBD2. Sequencing was done on a sample of PBMCs. The TCR comes from a man aged 25-40 years in good health and CMV-seronegative. The CDR3 DNA follows: TGTGCCAGCAGCGTCCTAGCGGGGGGCCTGAGCACAGATACGCAGTATTTT. This translates into CASSVLAGGLSTDTQYF.